Listed here are 32 T cell receptor beta chains from one sample, sequenced in a study of cytomegalovirus exposure and HLA in healthy donors. Both 60 Vbeta primers and 13 Jbeta primers went into the PCR. Measured with immunoSEQ multiplex PCR; TCRdb has only the in-frame clones, and not every one. This table has approximately 110,000 clones, about three quarters appearing once. The sequencing sample was made of PBMCs. The receptors stem from a woman aged 60-75 years in good health and CMV-seropositive.

The V call is TRBV9, the J call TRBJ1-1; 7 positions agree with TRBD1. The germline CDR1 and CDR2 sequences are SGDLS and YYNGEE. There are 15 residues in the CDR3. V dropped 0 bases and J dropped 3; count of bases not matched to a gene: 5. Here the CDR3 reads CASSVVVRGDTEAFF. CDR3 nucleotide sequence: TGTGCCAGCAGCGTAGTCGTCAGGGGGGACACTGAAGCTTTCTTT.

This chain connects TRBV4-2 to TRBJ2-1; 8 bases align to TRBD2. Germline trimming cut 1 base from V and 6 bases from J; bases unmatched to any gene: 8. The CDR3 covers 16 residues. The V gene's germline CDR1 is LGHNA and CDR2 YNFKEQ. The CDR3, as DNA: TGTGCCAGCAGCCAAGGTAGCGGGATAATGGGCAATGAGCAGTTCTTC. Encoded protein: CASSQGSGIMGNEQFF.

The chain is built from TRBV5-1 and TRBJ1-1; unclear D gene. V gave up 3 bases and J gave up 12 bases, with 18 bases separating them. The CDR3 sequence is 13 residues long. Germline V CDR1 and CDR2: SGHRS, YFSETQ. In DNA, the CDR3 is TGCGCCAGCAGCTATGACATAACGAAACGTCCTTTCTTT. Translation: CASSYDITKRPFF.

J is TRBJ2-1 and V is TRBV6-1; TRBD1 matches 7 bases. CDR3 length equals 15 residues. Germline lookup yields CDR1 MNHNS and CDR2 SASEGT. The V gene end was trimmed by 2 bases and the J gene end by 6 bases; junction bases not matched to a gene: 7. The CDR3 region has the DNA TGTGCCAGCAGTGAAAGAGGGGGCATGGGCAATGAGCAGTTCTTC. Translated: CASSERGGMGNEQFF.

This chain connects TRBV7-2 to TRBJ2-7; 9 bases are a match to TRBD1. Per the germline V gene, CDR1 is SGHTA and CDR2 is FQGNSA. After removal of 1 base from V and 6 bases from J, the junction contained 4 bases not matched to a gene. CDR3 length: 14 residues. CDR3 amino acids: CASSLVQGAGEQYF. The CDR3 bases are TGTGCCAGCAGCTTAGTACAGGGGGCTGGCGAGCAGTACTTC.

This chain connects TRBV5-6 to TRBJ1-1; 8 bases align to TRBD1. The junction had 4 bases not matched to a gene; V was cut back by 0 bases and J by 0 bases. The CDR3 totals 16 residues. The V gene's germline CDR1 is SGHDT and CDR2 YYEEEE. The DNA for the CDR3 is TGTGCCAGCAGCTTGGATGGGACAGGTTTGAACACTGAAGCTTTCTTT. Protein: CASSLDGTGLNTEAFF.

The genes are TRBV30 and TRBJ2-7, with TRBD2 identical over 9 bases. The CDR3 contains 13 residues. Trimming cost V 1 base and J 3 bases; bases outside gene matches: 1. The V gene's germline CDR1 is GTSNPN and CDR2 SVGIG (reference sequence). CDR3 in DNA: TGTGCCTGGAGTGAACTAGCGGGCTACGAGCAGTACTTC. Translating it yields CAWSELAGYEQYF.

V usage is TRBV5-6 and J usage is TRBJ1-2, with D unresolved. CDR1 is SGHDT, CDR2 YYEEEE, per germline. V was clipped by 4 bases and J by 1 base, with 20 bases between them. CDR3 size: 17 residues. The CDR3 sequence is CASSQRVGPEDNYGYTF. CDR3 DNA sequence: TGTGCCAGCAGCCAACGAGTGGGCCCAGAAGATAACTATGGCTACACCTTC.

The sample holds one count of this clone. The CDR3 is CASSLGGSRRGGRSYEQYF. CDR3 nucleotides: TGTGCCAGCAGCTTAGGCGGGTCACGGCGGGGGGGCCGTTCCTACGAGCAGTACTTC. V usage is TRBV13 and J usage is TRBJ2-7, with TRBD2 matching 9 bases. V was clipped by 0 bases and J by 1 base; unmatched bases: 13. Germline assignment: CDR1 PRHDT and CDR2 FYEKMQ (reference sequence). CDR3 size: 19 residues.

This clone was recorded a few times. V gene TRBV29-1 combines with J gene TRBJ2-3; TRBD1 might be the D (6 bases). Germline V lookup: CDR1 SQVTM, CDR2 ANQGSEA. CDR3 size: 14 residues. Between the trimmed V and J ends, which lost 4 bases and 1 base, there was a span of 12 bases. CDR3 bases: TGCAGCGTTGGTGGGGGCAGGGGCACAGATACGCAGTATTTT. Its translation: CSVGGGRGTDTQYF.

The gene calls are TRBV14 and TRBJ1-4, with TRBD1 as a possible D gene (5 bases). Trimming stripped 1 base from V and 5 bases from J, with 8 bases between. This CDR3 is 14 amino acids long. Germline-derived CDR1 and CDR2 are SGHDN and FVKESK. This chain's CDR3 is CASSQVGANEKLFF. The CDR3 nucleotides read TGTGCCAGCAGCCAAGTAGGGGCGAATGAAAAACTGTTTTTT.

This chain joins TRBV7-9 and TRBJ1-2; 7 nucleotides match TRBD1. The junction had 5 bases not matched to a gene; V was cut back by 7 bases and J by 3 bases. Germline-derived CDR1 and CDR2 are SEHNR and FQNEAQ (reference sequence). The CDR3 sequence is 13 residues long. CDR3 amino acids: CASIRQGYYGYTF. The DNA for the CDR3 is TGTGCCAGCATCCGACAGGGCTACTATGGCTACACCTTC.

The chain employs TRBV14 and TRBJ1-1, with D unclear. The CDR3 is 13 residues long. Deletions cut 6 bases from V and 1 base from J, with 9 bases between. Germline assignment: CDR1 SGHDN and CDR2 FVKESK. The CDR3 loop is CASRQSGNTEAFF. The CDR3 nucleotides read TGTGCCAGCAGACAGTCAGGGAACACTGAAGCTTTCTTT.

The count of this clone is one. This rearrangement joins TRBV11-3 to TRBJ2-1, with 8 bases identical to TRBD2. J gave up 2 bases and V 0 bases, and 6 bases lay outside the gene matches. This CDR3 region has 17 residues. In germline, CDR1 is SGHNT, CDR2 YENEEA. CDR3 in DNA: TGTGCCAGCAGCTTAGATTCCGGGACTAGTCCCTACAATGAGCAGTTCTTC. It translates to CASSLDSGTSPYNEQFF.

This rearrangement joins TRBV7-8 to TRBJ1-4, with D perhaps matching TRBD1 (6 bases). Between the trimmed V and J ends, which lost 7 bases and 4 bases, there was a span of 16 bases. CDR1 and CDR2 (germline): SGHVS, FQNEAQ. This CDR3 contains 15 residues. As DNA, the CDR3 is TGTGCCAGCACCCCCCCGGGGGGGCTTAATGAAAAACTGTTTTTT. It translates to CASTPPGGLNEKLFF. Filled out from reference TRBV7-8 and TRBJ1-4, the complete variable domain reads GAGVSQSPRYKVAKRGQDVALRCDPISGHVSLFWYQQALGQGPEFLTYFQNEAQLDKSGLPSDRFFAERPEGSVSTLKIQRTQQEDSAVYLCASTPPGGLNEKLFFGSGTQLSVL.

The J gene is TRBJ1-2, the V gene TRBV7-9; D possibly corresponds to TRBD1 (5 bases). Between the trimmed V and J ends, which lost 1 base and 6 bases, there was a span of 9 bases. In germline, CDR1 is SEHNR, CDR2 FQNEAQ (reference sequence). This CDR3 spans 13 amino acids. The CDR3 spells CASSLVGANGYTF. In nucleotides, the CDR3 is TGTGCCAGCAGCTTAGTAGGGGCTAATGGCTACACCTTC. Supplemented by reference TRBV7-9 and TRBJ1-2, the full variable domain reads DTGVSQNPRHKITKRGQNVTFRCDPISEHNRLYWYRQTLGQGPEFLTYFQNEAQLEKSRLLSDRFSAERPKGSFSTLEIQRTEQGDSAMYLCASSLVGANGYTFGSGTRLTVV.

The chain has TRBV19 and TRBJ2-4; maybe TRBD2 (6 bases). CDR1 and CDR2 (germline): LNHDA, SQIVND (reference sequence). The CDR3 is made up of 15 amino acids. Trimming stripped 5 bases from V and 0 bases from J, with 11 bases between. The CDR3 region is CASSPLALAKNIQYF. The DNA of the CDR3 is TGTGCCAGTAGTCCACTAGCTCTAGCCAAAAACATTCAGTACTTC.

The V gene is TRBV19, the J gene TRBJ2-6, with D tentatively TRBD1 (7 bases). Trimming left V 5 bases short and J 1 base short, with 15 bases between. Germline CDR1 reads LNHDA; CDR2 reads SQIVND (reference sequence). The CDR3 runs 17 residues. DNA of the CDR3: TGTGCCAGTAGTCCCCACGCGGGACAGTCTGGGGCCAACGTCCTGACTTTC. This translates into CASSPHAGQSGANVLTF.

The V and J genes are TRBV7-3 and TRBJ2-1, with D possibly being TRBD2 (5 bases). The CDR3 totals 19 residues. Trimming cost V 6 bases and J 1 base, with 25 bases left between them. Germline V lookup: CDR1 SGHTA, CDR2 FQGTGA. CDR3 protein: CASSSGPAGLLGSYNEQFF. The CDR3 DNA is TGTGCCAGCAGTTCCGGACCCGCGGGCTTACTAGGATCCTACAATGAGCAGTTCTTC.

The chain carries TRBV30 and TRBJ2-1; a weak D match, TRBD2 (6 bases). Germline values: CDR1 GTSNPN, CDR2 SVGIG (reference sequence). V lost 0 bases to trimming and J lost 10 bases, with 10 bases between them. The CDR3 loop spans 12 amino acids. CDR3 nucleotide sequence: TGTGCCTGGAGTGTACAGGCGGGGGAGCAGTTCTTC. It encodes CAWSVQAGEQFF.

The gene calls are TRBV6-5 and TRBJ2-2; maybe TRBD1 (6 bases). The CDR3 is 14 residues long. The V end lost 7 bases, the J end lost 2 bases, and 11 bases lay between the germline ends. Germline V lookup: CDR1 MNHEY, CDR2 SVGAGI. The CDR3: CASKDRLNTGELFF. The CDR3 DNA is TGTGCCAGCAAGGACAGATTAAACACCGGGGAGCTGTTTTTT.

Only one count was recorded for this clone. The V gene is TRBV10-2, the J gene TRBJ2-7; 9 bases are a match to TRBD1. The CDR3 is 13 residues long. Germline V CDR1 and CDR2: WSHSY, SAAADI. After removal of 7 bases from V and 6 bases from J, the junction contained 7 bases not matched to a gene. The CDR3 spells CASTFSGQGEQYF. The CDR3 DNA reads TGCGCCAGCACCTTCTCGGGACAGGGCGAGCAGTACTTC.

The rearrangement joins TRBV7-2 to TRBJ2-7; D not resolved. Germline V gene data show CDR1 as SGHTA and CDR2 as FQGNSA. This CDR3 has 15 amino acids. V lost 0 bases, J lost 6 bases, and 15 bases lay in between. CDR3 coding DNA: TGTGCCAGCAGCTTAGCGGGCAGCCTAATCGGCGAGCAGTACTTC. Its protein product is CASSLAGSLIGEQYF.

J is TRBJ2-2 and V is TRBV5-1; D possibly corresponds to TRBD2 (5 bases). Between the trimmed V and J ends, which lost 0 bases and 6 bases, there was a span of 12 bases. Germline V gene sequence: CDR1 SGHRS, CDR2 YFSETQ. The CDR3 loop spans 15 amino acids. The CDR3 nucleotides are TGCGCCAGCAGCTTGGGGGTGATCGGGGCCGGGGAGCTGTTTTTT. Protein: CASSLGVIGAGELFF.

This clone was seen a handful of times. The chain has TRBV19 and TRBJ2-1; 14 bases map to TRBD2. The J segment lost 8 bases and the V segment lost 9 bases, leaving 9 bases of the junction unmatched. CDR3 length equals 15 residues. Germline V gene sequence: CDR1 LNHDA, CDR2 SQIVND (reference sequence). The CDR3 DNA reads as TGTGCCAGCGGGACTAGCGGGAGACGCCTCGATGAGCAGTTCTTC. Translation: CASGTSGRRLDEQFF.

The chain recombines TRBV14 with TRBJ2-5; D may be TRBD2 (5 bases). The CDR3 totals 14 residues. Trimming stripped 4 bases from V and 1 base from J, with 10 bases between. Germline V CDR1 and CDR2: SGHDN, FVKESK. The CDR3 region has the DNA TGTGCCAGCAGCCGCAACCGGGGCCAAGAGACCCAGTACTTC. It specifies CASSRNRGQETQYF. Using reference TRBV14 and TRBJ2-5 for the parts outside the CDR3, the full variable domain is EAGVTQFPSHSVIEKGQTVTLRCDPISGHDNLYWYRRVMGKEIKFLLHFVKESKQDESGMPNNRFLAERTGGTYSTLKVQPAELEDSGVYFCASSRNRGQETQYFGPGTRLLVL.

The J gene is TRBJ1-1, the V gene TRBV6-5; D unclear. Trimming pared 6 bases from V and 2 bases from J, leaving 7 bases between. The V gene's germline CDR1 is MNHEY and CDR2 SVGAGI. This CDR3 has 12 residues. The CDR3 DNA sequence: TGTGCCAGCAGCTATCACAACACTGAAGCTTTCTTT. It is translated as CASSYHNTEAFF.

V is TRBV7-9 and J is TRBJ2-4; 7 nucleotides agree with TRBD2. The length of the CDR3 is 14 residues. In germline, CDR1 is SEHNR, CDR2 FQNEAQ (reference sequence). The junction had 7 bases not matched to a gene; V was cut back by 8 bases and J by 3 bases. The CDR3 sequence: CASENPGGKNIQYF. CDR3 nucleotides: TGTGCCAGCGAAAACCCGGGGGGCAAAAACATTCAGTACTTC. Together with reference TRBV7-9 and TRBJ2-4, the CDR3 gives the full variable domain: DTGVSQNPRHKITKRGQNVTFRCDPISEHNRLYWYRQTLGQGPEFLTYFQNEAQLEKSRLLSDRFSAERPKGSFSTLEIQRTEQGDSAMYLCASENPGGKNIQYFGAGTRLSVL.

This chain uses TRBV4-3 with TRBJ2-2, with 9 nucleotides matching TRBD2. From germline, CDR1 is LGHNA and CDR2 YSLEER. The CDR3 is 17 residues long. Trimming at V came to 7 bases and at J to 1 base, leaving 10 bases not matched to a gene. The CDR3: CASTTRREGVNTGELFF. Here the CDR3 DNA reads TGCGCCAGCACCACACGGCGGGAGGGCGTGAACACCGGGGAGCTGTTTTTT.

The chain links TRBV4-1 to TRBJ1-6, with D uncertain. Looked up from germline, CDR1 is MGHRA and CDR2 is YSYEKL. V shed 3 bases and J shed 6 bases, with 6 bases lying between them. The CDR3 loop spans 13 amino acids. CDR3 DNA sequence: TGCGCCAGCAGCCATCCGGGTAATTCACCCCTCCACTTT. Its translation is CASSHPGNSPLHF.

In its sample, this clone is medium-sized. The chain couples TRBV30 to TRBJ1-6; TRBD1 aligns across 7 bases. V dropped 1 base and J dropped 7; count of bases not matched to a gene: 7. This CDR3 contains 15 residues. Germline CDR1 and CDR2: GTSNPN and SVGIG (reference sequence). The CDR3 bases are TGTGCCTGGAGTGGTAATGAGGGGGCAAATTCACCCCTCCACTTT. Translated: CAWSGNEGANSPLHF.

This clone was counted only a few times. The rearrangement joins TRBV7-2 to TRBJ1-2; D is unresolved. Per germline, CDR1 SGHTA and CDR2 FQGNSA. The CDR3 runs to 15 residues. V shed 4 bases and J shed 4 bases, with 16 bases lying between them. CDR3 DNA: TGTGCCAGCAGCTCCAGCTCTACAGTACCCTATGGCTACACCTTC. The encoded protein is CASSSSSTVPYGYTF.